These T cell receptor beta chains were read from a single sample in a study of shared clonotypes between healthy human individuals. Sequencing was performed with immunoSEQ multiplex PCR; in TCRdb, only in-frame clones are kept and a portion is missing. The table records roughly 2,500,000 clones, under 95% of them present only once. Specimen: naive CD4+ T cells from PBMCs. Every receptor here comes from a man between 18 and 29 years old in good health. Some clones in this sample may be carry-over from other donors' samples. CDR3s include the opening cysteine and the closing phenylalanine or tryptophan. The D gene is left open where the match is weak. Some rows mark clone size as missing; the rest say once, few, many or name a class of expanded clone.

clone_size	v_call	j_call	d_call	cdr3_aa	cdr3_nt
NA	TRBV5-1	TRBJ2-3	TRBD2	CASSLEGGRGFGTQYF	TGCGCCAGCAGCTTGGAAGGCGGGCGGGGGTTTGGTACGCAGTATTTT
NA	TRBV4-1	TRBJ2-7	TRBD2	CASSRPTSGRSYEQYF	TGCGCCAGCAGCCGCCCGACTAGCGGGCGTTCCTACGAGCAGTACTTC
NA	TRBV10-3	TRBJ1-3	NA	CAISESPWGDSGNTIYF	TGTGCCATCAGTGAGTCCCCCTGGGGAGACTCTGGAAACACCATATATTTT
NA	TRBV5-1	TRBJ1-4	NA	CASTWGYGEKLFF	TGCGCCAGCACCTGGGGGTATGGTGAAAAACTGTTTTTT
NA	TRBV28	TRBJ1-2	NA	CASSSGHGYTF	TGTGCCAGCAGTTCCGGGCATGGCTACACCTTC
NA	TRBV7-3	TRBJ2-1	TRBD1	CASSSGGAIPNEQFF	TGTGCCAGCAGCTCAGGGGGCGCGATACCCAATGAGCAGTTCTTC
NA	TRBV6-1	TRBJ2-3	NA	CASSEGHRVSGTDTQYF	TGTGCCAGCAGTGAAGGACACAGGGTTTCGGGGACAGATACGCAGTATTTT
NA	TRBV10-3	TRBJ2-7	NA	CAISEPLGGGGSYEQYF	TGTGCCATCAGTGAACCTCTTGGGGGCGGGGGATCCTACGAGCAGTACTTC
NA	TRBV6-5	TRBJ2-7	NA	CASAGSSRGRSEQYF	TGTGCCAGCGCGGGCTCTTCGAGGGGTAGGAGCGAGCAGTACTTC
NA	TRBV18	TRBJ2-7	TRBD2	CASSATSGSYEQYF	TGTGCCAGCTCGGCTACTAGCGGGTCCTACGAGCAGTACTTC
NA	TRBV27	TRBJ2-2	NA	CASRIQNTGELFF	TGTGCCAGCAGAATACAAAACACCGGGGAGCTGTTTTTT
NA	TRBV18	TRBJ2-5	TRBD2	CASSPALAAQETQYF	TGTGCCAGCTCACCAGCACTAGCGGCCCAAGAGACCCAGTACTTC
NA	TRBV5-1	TRBJ2-2	NA	CASSLHGASNTGELFF	TGCGCCAGCAGCCTGCACGGAGCATCGAACACCGGGGAGCTGTTTTTT
NA	TRBV5-8	TRBJ2-5	NA	CASSPAGAGRTQYF	TGTGCCAGCAGTCCGGCTGGGGCGGGGCGGACCCAGTACTTC
NA	TRBV5-8	TRBJ2-1	NA	CASSFRSGQFF	TGTGCCAGCAGCTTTCGCAGCGGGCAGTTCTTC
NA	TRBV6-5	TRBJ1-1	NA	CASWGPMNTEAFF	TGTGCCAGCTGGGGCCCCATGAACACTGAAGCTTTCTTT
NA	TRBV29-1	TRBJ2-5	NA	CSPVGLGETQYF	TGCAGCCCTGTAGGGCTAGGGGAGACCCAGTACTTC
NA	TRBV2	TRBJ2-7	NA	CASSYRATSYEQYF	TGTGCCAGCAGTTACCGGGCCACCTCCTACGAGCAGTACTTC
NA	TRBV28	TRBJ1-2	TRBD1	CASSPSGQGASYGYTF	TGTGCCAGCAGCCCATCAGGACAGGGGGCGAGCTATGGCTACACCTTC
once	TRBV28	TRBJ2-7	NA	CASRRDRDRAYEQYF	TGTGCCAGCAGGCGGGACCGGGACAGAGCCTACGAGCAGTACTTC
NA	TRBV5-1	TRBJ1-3	TRBD1	CASSFMQTGKSSGNTIYF	TGCGCCAGCAGCTTCATGCAGACAGGGAAGAGCTCTGGAAACACCATATATTTT
NA	TRBV6-5	TRBJ2-2	NA	CASSLGGSTGELFF	TGTGCCAGCTCCCTCGGGGGATCCACCGGGGAGCTGTTTTTT
NA	TRBV5-3	TRBJ1-4	NA	CARSLYGRGLGNEKLFF	TGTGCCAGAAGCTTGTACGGCAGGGGTTTAGGTAATGAAAAACTGTTTTTT
few	TRBV30	TRBJ1-1	NA	CAWSSRVEAFF	TGTGCCTGGAGTTCCAGGGTCGAAGCTTTCTTT
NA	TRBV11-2	TRBJ2-2	TRBD2	CASSLSSGSVGELFF	TGTGCCAGCAGCTTATCTAGCGGGAGTGTCGGGGAGCTGTTTTTT
NA	TRBV5-1	TRBJ1-6	TRBD1	CASSLSETGRSPLHF	TGCGCCAGCAGCTTGAGTGAGACAGGGCGATCACCCCTCCACTTT
NA	TRBV28	TRBJ1-1	NA	CASSITDTPGVAEAFF	TGTGCCAGCAGTATCACGGACACACCAGGGGTTGCTGAAGCTTTCTTT
NA	TRBV27	TRBJ2-1	NA	CASSLPGRYISYNEQFF	TGTGCCAGCAGTTTGCCCGGGCGGTATATCTCCTACAATGAGCAGTTCTTC
NA	TRBV10-3	TRBJ2-2	NA	CAISETGELFF	TGTGCCATCAGTGAGACCGGGGAGCTGTTTTTT
NA	TRBV15	TRBJ2-4	NA	CATSLRVRSQAKNIQYF	TGTGCCACCAGCCTAAGAGTACGCTCTCAGGCCAAAAACATTCAGTACTTC
NA	TRBV9	TRBJ2-3	TRBD2	CASSVGAGGPADTQYF	TGTGCCAGCAGCGTCGGTGCGGGAGGGCCAGCAGATACGCAGTATTTT
few	TRBV9	TRBJ2-2	TRBD2	CASSSTSGSTGELFF	TGTGCCAGCAGCTCTACTAGCGGGAGCACCGGGGAGCTGTTTTTT
NA	TRBV28	TRBJ2-2	NA	CASSPVGRTGELFF	TGTGCCAGCAGCCCCGTCGGCCGCACCGGGGAGCTGTTTTTT
NA	TRBV18	TRBJ1-3	NA	CASSPRASGAGNTIYF	TGTGCCAGCTCACCACGGGCTTCAGGGGCCGGAAACACCATATATTTT
NA	TRBV11-2	TRBJ2-5	NA	CASSLVPLGLATQYF	TGTGCCAGCAGCTTAGTTCCTCTCGGGCTCGCGACCCAGTACTTC
NA	TRBV5-1	TRBJ2-5	NA	CASSGNPGTAQETQYF	TGCGCCAGCAGCGGTAACCCCGGGACTGCACAAGAGACCCAGTACTTC
once	TRBV12-5	TRBJ1-1	NA	CASGLDLGVNTEAFF	TGTGCTAGTGGTTTGGATTTAGGCGTGAACACTGAAGCTTTCTTT